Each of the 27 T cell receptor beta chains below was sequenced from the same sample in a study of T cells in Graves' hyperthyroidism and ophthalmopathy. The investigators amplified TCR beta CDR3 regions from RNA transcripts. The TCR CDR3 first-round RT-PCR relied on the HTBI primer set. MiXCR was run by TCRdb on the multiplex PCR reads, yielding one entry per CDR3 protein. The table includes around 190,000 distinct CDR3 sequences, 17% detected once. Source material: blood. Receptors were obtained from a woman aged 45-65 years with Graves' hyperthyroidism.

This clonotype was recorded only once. The DNA of the CDR3 is TGTGCCAGTAGTATTAGGGACAGAGGCAATCAGCCCCAGCATTTT. It yields the protein CASSIRDRGNQPQHF. The chain is built from TRBV19 and TRBJ1-5; TRBD1 agrees at 7 bases. The CDR3 runs to 15 residues. CDR1 and CDR2 (germline): LNHDA, SQIVND (reference sequence). V was clipped by 3 bases and J by 2 bases; unmatched bases: 4.

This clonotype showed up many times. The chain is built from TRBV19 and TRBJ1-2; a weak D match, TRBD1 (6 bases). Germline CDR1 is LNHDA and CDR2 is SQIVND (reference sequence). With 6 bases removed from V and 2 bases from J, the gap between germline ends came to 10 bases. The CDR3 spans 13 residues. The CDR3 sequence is CASRARGNYGYTF. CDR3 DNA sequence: TGTGCCAGTAGGGCAAGGGGGAACTATGGCTACACCTTC.

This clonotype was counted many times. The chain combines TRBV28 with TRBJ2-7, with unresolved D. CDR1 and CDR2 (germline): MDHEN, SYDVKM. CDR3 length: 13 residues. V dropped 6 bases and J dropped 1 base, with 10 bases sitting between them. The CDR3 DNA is TGTGCCAGCAGCACCGTCCCTTCCTACGAGCAGTACTTC. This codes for CASSTVPSYEQYF.

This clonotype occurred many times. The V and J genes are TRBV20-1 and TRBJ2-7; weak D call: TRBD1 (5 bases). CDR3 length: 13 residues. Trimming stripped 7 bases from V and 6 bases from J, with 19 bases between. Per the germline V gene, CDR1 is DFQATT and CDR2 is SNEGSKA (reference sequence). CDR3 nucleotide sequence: TGCAGTGTACCCGGCAGGGTTCTTGTCGAGCAGTACTTC. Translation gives CSVPGRVLVEQYF.

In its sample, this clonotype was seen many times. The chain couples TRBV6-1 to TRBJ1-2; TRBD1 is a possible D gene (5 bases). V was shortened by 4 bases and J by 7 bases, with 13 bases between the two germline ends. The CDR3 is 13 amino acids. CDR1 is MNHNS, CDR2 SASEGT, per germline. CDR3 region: CASSVEGSFGYTF. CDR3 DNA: TGTGCCAGCAGTGTGGAGGGGAGTTTTGGCTACACCTTC.

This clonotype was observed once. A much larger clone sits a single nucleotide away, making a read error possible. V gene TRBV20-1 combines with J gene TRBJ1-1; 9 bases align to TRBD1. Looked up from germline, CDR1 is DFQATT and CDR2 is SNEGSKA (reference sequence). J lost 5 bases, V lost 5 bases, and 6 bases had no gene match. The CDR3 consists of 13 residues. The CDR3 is CSAGRQGGTEAFF. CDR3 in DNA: TGCAGTGCTGGTCGACAGGGGGGAACTGAAGCTTTCTTT.

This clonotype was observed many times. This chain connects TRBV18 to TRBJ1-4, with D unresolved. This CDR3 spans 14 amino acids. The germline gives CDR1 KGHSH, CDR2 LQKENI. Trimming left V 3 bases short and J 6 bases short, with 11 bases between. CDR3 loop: CASSPRTDYEKLFF. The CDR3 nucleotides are TGTGCCAGCTCACCTCGGACCGATTATGAAAAACTGTTTTTT.

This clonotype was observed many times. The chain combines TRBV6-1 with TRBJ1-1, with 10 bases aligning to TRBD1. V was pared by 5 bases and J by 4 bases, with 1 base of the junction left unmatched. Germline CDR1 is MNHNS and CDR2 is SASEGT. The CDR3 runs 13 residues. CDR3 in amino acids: CASSRQGATEAFF. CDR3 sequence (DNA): TGTGCCAGCAGTAGACAGGGGGCCACTGAAGCTTTCTTT.

The CDR3 region has the DNA TGTGCCAGCAGCGTAAGGAGCGGGGGCCCCTCCATCACAGATACGCAGTATTTT. It encodes CASSVRSGGPSITDTQYF. The chain has TRBV9 and TRBJ2-3, with 8 bases that match TRBD2. The CDR3 extends over 18 amino acids. Losses at the gene ends were 1 base for V and 2 bases for J; bases not matched to a gene: 12. CDR1 is SGDLS and CDR2 is YYNGEE in the germline V gene.

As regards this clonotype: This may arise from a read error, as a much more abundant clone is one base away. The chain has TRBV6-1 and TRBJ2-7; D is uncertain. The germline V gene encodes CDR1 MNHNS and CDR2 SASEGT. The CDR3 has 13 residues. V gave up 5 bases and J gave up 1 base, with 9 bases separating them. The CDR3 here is CASSPPGSYEQYF. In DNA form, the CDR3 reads TGTGCCAGCAGTCCGCCGGGTTCCTACGAGCAGTACTTC.

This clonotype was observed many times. The CDR3 bases are TGTGCCAGCAGCTTGGACGCAGTCTACAATGAGCAGTTCTTC. Its translation: CASSLDAVYNEQFF. The V gene is TRBV7-2, the J gene TRBJ2-1; D not resolved. With 3 bases removed from V and 3 bases from J, the gap between germline ends came to 9 bases. CDR1 is SGHTA, CDR2 FQGNSA, per germline. This CDR3 region has 14 residues.

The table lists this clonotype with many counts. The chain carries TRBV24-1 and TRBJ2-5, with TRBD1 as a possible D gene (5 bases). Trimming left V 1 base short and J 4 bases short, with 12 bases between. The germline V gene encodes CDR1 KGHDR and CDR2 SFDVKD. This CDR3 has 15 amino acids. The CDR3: CATSDFGQGTETQYF. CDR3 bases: TGTGCCACCAGTGATTTCGGGCAGGGTACAGAGACCCAGTACTTC.

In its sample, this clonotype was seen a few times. The DNA of the CDR3 is TGCAGCGTTGTTCTGGACTCTGGAAACACCATATATTTT. It codes for CSVVLDSGNTIYF. This sequence joins TRBV29-1 and TRBJ1-3, with D hard to call. This CDR3 spans 13 amino acids. V was trimmed by 4 bases and J by 0 bases, leaving 7 bases between them. In germline, CDR1 is SQVTM, CDR2 ANQGSEA.

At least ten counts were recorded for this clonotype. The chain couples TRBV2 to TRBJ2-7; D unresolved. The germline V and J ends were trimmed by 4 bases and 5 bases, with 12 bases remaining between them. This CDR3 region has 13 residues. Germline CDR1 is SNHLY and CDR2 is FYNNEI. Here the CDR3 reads CASSVVTPDEQYF. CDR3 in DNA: TGTGCCAGCAGTGTGGTCACCCCGGACGAGCAGTACTTC.

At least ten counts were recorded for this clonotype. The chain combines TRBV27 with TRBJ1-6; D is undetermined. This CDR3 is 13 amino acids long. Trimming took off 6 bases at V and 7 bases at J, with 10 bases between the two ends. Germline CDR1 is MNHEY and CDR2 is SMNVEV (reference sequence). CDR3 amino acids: CASRETQNSPLHF. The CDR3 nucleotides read TGTGCCAGCAGGGAGACCCAAAATTCACCCCTCCACTTT.

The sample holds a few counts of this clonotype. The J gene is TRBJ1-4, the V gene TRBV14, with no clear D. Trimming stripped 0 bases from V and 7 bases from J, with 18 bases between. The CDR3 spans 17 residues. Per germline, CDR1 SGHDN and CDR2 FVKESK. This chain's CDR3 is CASSQDLSSSGGEKLFF. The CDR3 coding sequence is TGTGCCAGCAGCCAAGATCTAAGCAGTTCCGGCGGTGAAAAACTGTTTTTT.

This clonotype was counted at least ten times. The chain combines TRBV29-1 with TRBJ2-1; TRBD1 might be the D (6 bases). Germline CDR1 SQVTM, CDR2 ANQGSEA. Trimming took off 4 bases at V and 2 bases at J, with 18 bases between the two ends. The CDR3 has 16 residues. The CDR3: CSVGGTQVGPYNEQFF. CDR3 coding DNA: TGCAGCGTTGGGGGGACACAGGTCGGGCCCTACAATGAGCAGTTCTTC.

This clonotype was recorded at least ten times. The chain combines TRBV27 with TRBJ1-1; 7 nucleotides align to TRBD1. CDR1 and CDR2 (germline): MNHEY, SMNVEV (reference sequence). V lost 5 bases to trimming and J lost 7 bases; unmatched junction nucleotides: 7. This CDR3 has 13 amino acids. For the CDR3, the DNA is TGTGCCAGCAGTAGACAGGGTAGGCATGAAGCTTTCTTT. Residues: CASSRQGRHEAFF.

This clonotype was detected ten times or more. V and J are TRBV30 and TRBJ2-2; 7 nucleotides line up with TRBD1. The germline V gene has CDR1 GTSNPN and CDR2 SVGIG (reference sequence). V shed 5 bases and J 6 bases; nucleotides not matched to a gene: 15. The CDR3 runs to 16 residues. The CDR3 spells CAWHNWRQGGAGELFF. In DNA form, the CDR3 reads TGTGCCTGGCACAACTGGAGACAGGGTGGCGCCGGGGAGCTGTTTTTT.

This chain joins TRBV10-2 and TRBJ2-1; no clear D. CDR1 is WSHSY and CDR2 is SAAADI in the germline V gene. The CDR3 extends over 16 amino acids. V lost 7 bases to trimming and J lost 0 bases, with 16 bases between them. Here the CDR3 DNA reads TGCGCCAGCAACGACCGCATGGAGAGCTCCTACAATGAGCAGTTCTTC. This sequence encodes CASNDRMESSYNEQFF.

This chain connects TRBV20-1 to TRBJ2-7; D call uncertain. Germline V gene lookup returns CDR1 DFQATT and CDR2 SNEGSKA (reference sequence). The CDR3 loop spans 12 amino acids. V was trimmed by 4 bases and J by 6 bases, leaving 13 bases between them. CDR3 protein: CSAKSAPGEQYF. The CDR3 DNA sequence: TGCAGTGCTAAGAGTGCCCCTGGCGAGCAGTACTTC.

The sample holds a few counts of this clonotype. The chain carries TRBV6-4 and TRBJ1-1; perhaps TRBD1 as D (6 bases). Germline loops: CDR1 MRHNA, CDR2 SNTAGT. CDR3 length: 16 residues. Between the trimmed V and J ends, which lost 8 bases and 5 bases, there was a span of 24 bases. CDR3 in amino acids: CASRKPQGTEDTEAFF. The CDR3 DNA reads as TGTGCCAGCCGAAAACCCCAGGGGACGGAGGATACTGAAGCTTTCTTT.

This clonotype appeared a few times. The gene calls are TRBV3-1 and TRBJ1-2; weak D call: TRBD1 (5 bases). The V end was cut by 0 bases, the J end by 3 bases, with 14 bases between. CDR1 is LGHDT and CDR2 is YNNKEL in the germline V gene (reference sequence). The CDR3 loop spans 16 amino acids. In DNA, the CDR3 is TGTGCCAGCAGCCAAGATAATAGGGTAGGGGACTATGGCTACACCTTC. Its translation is CASSQDNRVGDYGYTF.

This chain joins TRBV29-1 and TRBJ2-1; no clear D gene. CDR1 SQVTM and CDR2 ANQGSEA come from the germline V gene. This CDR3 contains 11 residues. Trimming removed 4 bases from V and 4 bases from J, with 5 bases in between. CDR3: CSVARYNEQFF. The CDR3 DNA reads TGCAGCGTTGCACGGTACAATGAGCAGTTCTTC.

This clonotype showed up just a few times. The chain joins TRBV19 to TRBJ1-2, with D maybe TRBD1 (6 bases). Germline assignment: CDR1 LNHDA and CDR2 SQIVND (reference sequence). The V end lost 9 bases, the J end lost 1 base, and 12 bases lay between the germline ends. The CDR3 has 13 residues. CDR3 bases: TGTGCCAGCTTATACAGGGATAACTATGGCTACACCTTC. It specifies CASLYRDNYGYTF.

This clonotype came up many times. The CDR3 reads CASSEAPAGNNQPQHF. The CDR3 DNA sequence: TGTGCCAGCAGTGAAGCGCCGGCAGGGAACAATCAGCCCCAGCATTTT. The rearrangement uses TRBV6-1 and TRBJ1-5, with D possibly matching TRBD1 (5 bases). In germline, CDR1 is MNHNS, CDR2 SASEGT. Between the trimmed V and J ends, which lost 0 bases and 3 bases, there was a span of 12 bases. This CDR3 has 16 residues.

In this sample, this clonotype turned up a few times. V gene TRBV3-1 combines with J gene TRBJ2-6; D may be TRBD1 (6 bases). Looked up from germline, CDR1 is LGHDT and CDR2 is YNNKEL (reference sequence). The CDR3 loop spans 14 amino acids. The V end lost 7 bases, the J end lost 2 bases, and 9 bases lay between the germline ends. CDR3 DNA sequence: TGTGCCAGCAACCCAGGGGCTGGGGCCAACGTCCTGACTTTC. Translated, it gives CASNPGAGANVLTF.